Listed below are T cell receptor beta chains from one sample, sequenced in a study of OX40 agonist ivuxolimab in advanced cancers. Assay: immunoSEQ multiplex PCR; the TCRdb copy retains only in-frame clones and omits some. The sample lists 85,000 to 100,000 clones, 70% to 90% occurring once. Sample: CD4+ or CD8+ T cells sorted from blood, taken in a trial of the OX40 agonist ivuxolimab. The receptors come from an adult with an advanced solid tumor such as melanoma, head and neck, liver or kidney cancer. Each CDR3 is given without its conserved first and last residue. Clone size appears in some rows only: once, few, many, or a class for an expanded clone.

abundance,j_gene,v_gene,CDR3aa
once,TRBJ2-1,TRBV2,ASSKTAGTEQF
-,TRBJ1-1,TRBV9,ASSGGQGEEAF
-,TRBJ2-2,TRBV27,ASRPVVARVGELF
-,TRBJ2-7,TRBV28,ASFRSSYEQY
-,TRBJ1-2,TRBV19,ASSIEGPVGVNYGYT
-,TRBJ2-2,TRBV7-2,ASSPVGGENTGELF
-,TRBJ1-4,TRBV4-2,ASSQDSSGDNEKLF
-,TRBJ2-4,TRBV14,ASSQETPGWGIAKNIQY
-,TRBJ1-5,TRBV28,ASSGRRITNQPQH
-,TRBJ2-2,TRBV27,ASNPREGSTGELF
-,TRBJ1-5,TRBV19,ASSNRGREQPQH
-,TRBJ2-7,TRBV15,ATSRAYGLAGEQY
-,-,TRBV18,ASSRASRGYEQY
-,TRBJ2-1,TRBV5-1,ASSFRSGPADEQF
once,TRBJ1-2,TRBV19,ASSVPGGGTSNYGYT
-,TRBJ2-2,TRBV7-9,ASSLSGTSGTGELF
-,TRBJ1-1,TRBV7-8,ASSLIIQLNTEAF
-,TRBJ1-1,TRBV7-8,ASSLVGSNTEAF
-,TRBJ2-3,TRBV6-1,ASKVSGATDTQY
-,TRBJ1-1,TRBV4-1,ASSPSSSEAF
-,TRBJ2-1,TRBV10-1,ASSTHTAYNEQF
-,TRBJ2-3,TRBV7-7,ASSTGTGTDTQY
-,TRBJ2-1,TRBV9,ASRGANEQF
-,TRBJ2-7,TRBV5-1,ASAFDEAAYEQY
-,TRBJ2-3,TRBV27,ASSLMGAGGDTQY